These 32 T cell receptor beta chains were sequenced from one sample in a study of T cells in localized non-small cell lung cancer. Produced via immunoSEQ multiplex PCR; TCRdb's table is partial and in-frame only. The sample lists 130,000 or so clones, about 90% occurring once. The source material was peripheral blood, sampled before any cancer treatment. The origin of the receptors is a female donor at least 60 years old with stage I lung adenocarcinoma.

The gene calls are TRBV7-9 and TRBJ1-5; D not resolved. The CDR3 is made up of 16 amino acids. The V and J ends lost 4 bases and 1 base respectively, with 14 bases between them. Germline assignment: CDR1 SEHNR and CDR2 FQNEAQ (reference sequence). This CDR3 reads CASSYSLTGSNQPQHF. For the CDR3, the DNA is TGTGCCAGCAGCTATTCCCTCACGGGCAGCAATCAGCCCCAGCATTTT.

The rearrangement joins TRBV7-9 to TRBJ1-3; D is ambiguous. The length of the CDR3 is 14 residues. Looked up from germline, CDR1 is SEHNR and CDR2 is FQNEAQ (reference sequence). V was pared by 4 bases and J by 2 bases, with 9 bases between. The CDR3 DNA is TGTGCCAGCAGCTCGGGGATCCCTGGAAACACCATATATTTT. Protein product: CASSSGIPGNTIYF.

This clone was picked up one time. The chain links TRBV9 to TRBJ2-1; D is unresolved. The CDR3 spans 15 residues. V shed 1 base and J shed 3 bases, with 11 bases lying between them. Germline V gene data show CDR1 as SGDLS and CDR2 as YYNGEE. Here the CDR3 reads CASSVSPQSYNEQFF. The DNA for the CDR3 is TGTGCCAGCAGCGTAAGCCCCCAGAGCTACAATGAGCAGTTCTTC. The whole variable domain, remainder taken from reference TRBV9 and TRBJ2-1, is DSGVTQTPKHLITATGQRVTLRCSPRSGDLSVYWYQQSLDQGLQFLIQYYNGEERAKGNILERFSAQQFPDLHSELNLSSLELGDSALYFCASSVSPQSYNEQFFGPGTRLTVL.

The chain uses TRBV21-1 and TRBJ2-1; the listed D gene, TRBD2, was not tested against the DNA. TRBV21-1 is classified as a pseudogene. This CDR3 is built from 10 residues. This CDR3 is CASPCDEQFF. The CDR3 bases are TGTGCCAGCCCCTGTGATGAGCAGTTCTTC.

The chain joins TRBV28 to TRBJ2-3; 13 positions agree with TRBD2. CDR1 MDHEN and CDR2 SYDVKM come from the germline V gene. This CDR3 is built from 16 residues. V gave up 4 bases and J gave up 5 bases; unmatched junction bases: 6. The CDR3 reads CASSSPGLAGRDTQYF. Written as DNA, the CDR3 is TGTGCCAGCAGTTCCCCGGGACTAGCGGGACGAGATACGCAGTATTTT.

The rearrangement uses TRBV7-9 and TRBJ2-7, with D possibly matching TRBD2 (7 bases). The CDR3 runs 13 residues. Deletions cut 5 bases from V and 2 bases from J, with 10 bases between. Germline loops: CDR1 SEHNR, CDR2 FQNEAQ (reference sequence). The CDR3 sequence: CASSPGGPYEQYF. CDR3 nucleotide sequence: TGTGCCAGCAGCCCGGGGGGCCCCTACGAGCAGTACTTC. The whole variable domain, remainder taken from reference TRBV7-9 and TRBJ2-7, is DTGVSQNPRHKITKRGQNVTFRCDPISEHNRLYWYRQTLGQGPEFLTYFQNEAQLEKSRLLSDRFSAERPKGSFSTLEIQRTEQGDSAMYLCASSPGGPYEQYFGPGTRLTVT.

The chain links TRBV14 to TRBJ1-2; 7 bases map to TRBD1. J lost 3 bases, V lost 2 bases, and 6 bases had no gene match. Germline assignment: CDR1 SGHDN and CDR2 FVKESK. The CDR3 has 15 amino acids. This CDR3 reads CASSQKTGSHYGYTF. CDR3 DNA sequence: TGTGCCAGCAGCCAAAAGACAGGGTCGCACTATGGCTACACCTTC.

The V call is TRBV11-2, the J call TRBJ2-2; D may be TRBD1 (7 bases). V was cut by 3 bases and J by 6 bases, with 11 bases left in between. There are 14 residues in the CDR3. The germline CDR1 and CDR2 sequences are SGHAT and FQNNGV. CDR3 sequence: CASSFARGAGELFF. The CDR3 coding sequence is TGTGCCAGCAGCTTTGCCAGGGGGGCCGGGGAGCTGTTTTTT.

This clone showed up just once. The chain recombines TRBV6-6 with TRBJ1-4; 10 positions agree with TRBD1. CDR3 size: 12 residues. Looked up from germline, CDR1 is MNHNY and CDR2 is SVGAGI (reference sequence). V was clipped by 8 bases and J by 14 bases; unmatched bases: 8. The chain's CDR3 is CASGPGQGNLFF. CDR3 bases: TGTGCCAGCGGCCCGGGACAGGGGAATCTGTTTTTT.

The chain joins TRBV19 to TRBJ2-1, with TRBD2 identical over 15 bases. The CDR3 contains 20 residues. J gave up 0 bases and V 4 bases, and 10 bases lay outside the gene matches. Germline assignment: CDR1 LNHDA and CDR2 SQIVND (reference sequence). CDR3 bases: TGTGCCAGTAGTACTTTTGGACTAGCGGGAGGGCCTGGCTCCTACAATGAGCAGTTCTTC. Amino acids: CASSTFGLAGGPGSYNEQFF.

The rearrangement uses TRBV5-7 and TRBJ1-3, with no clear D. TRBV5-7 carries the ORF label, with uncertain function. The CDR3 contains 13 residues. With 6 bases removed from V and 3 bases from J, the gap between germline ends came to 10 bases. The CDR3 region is CASNRWDGNTIYF. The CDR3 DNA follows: TGTGCCAGCAACCGCTGGGATGGAAACACCATATATTTT.

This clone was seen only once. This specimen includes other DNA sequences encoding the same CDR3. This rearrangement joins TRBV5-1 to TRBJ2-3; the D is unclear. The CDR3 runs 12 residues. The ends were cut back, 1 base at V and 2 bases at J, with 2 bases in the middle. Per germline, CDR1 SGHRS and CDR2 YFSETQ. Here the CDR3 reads CASSLPTDTQYF. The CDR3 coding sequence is TGCGCCAGCAGCTTGCCCACAGATACGCAGTATTTT.

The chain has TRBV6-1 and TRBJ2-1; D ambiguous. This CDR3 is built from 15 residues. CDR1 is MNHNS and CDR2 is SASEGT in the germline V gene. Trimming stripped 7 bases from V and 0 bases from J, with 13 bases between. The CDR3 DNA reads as TGTGCCAGCACCTTGGAAGCGAGCTCCTACAATGAGCAGTTCTTC. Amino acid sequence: CASTLEASSYNEQFF.

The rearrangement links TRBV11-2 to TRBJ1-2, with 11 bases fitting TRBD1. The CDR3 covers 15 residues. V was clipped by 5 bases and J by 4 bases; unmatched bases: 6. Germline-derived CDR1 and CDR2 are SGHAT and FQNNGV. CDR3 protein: CASSTRTGGPYGYTF. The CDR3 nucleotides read TGTGCCAGCAGCACAAGGACAGGGGGCCCCTATGGCTACACCTTC.

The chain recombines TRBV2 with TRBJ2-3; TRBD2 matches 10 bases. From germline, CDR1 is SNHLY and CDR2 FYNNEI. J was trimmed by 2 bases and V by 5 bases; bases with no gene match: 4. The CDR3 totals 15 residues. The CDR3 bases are TGTGCCAGCAGTTCGACTAGCGGGTACACAGATACGCAGTATTTT. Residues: CASSSTSGYTDTQYF.

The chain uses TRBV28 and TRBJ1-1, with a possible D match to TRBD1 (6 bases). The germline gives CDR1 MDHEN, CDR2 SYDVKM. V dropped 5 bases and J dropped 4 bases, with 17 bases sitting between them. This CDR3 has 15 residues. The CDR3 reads CASSPRGTLLTEAFF. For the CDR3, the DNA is TGTGCCAGCAGTCCCCGCGGGACACTTCTCACTGAAGCTTTCTTT.

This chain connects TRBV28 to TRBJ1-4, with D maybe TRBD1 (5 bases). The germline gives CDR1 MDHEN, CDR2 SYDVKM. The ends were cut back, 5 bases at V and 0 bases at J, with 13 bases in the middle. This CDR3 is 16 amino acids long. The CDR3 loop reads CASSRGVGATNEKLFF. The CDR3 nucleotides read TGTGCCAGCAGTCGGGGGGTGGGTGCAACTAATGAAAAACTGTTTTTT.

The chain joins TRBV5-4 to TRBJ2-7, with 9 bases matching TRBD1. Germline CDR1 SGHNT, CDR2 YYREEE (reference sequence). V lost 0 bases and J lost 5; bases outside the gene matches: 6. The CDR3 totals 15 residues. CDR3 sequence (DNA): TGTGCCAGCAGCTTGGCCGGGACAGGGATCCACGAGCAGTACTTC. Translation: CASSLAGTGIHEQYF.

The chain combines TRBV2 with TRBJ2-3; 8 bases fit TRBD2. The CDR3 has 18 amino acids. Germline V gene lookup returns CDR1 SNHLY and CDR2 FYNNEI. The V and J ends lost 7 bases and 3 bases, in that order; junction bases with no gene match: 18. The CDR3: CASMWLAGRTHLTDTQYF. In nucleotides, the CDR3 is TGTGCCAGCATGTGGCTAGCGGGCCGTACACATCTGACAGATACGCAGTATTTT.

The CDR3: CASSLGTGFSYEQYF. CDR3 in DNA: TGTGCCAGCAGCTTGGGTACAGGGTTCTCCTACGAGCAGTACTTC. The chain uses TRBV5-6 and TRBJ2-7, with D tentatively TRBD1 (6 bases). This CDR3 comprises 15 residues. Trimming shortened V by 0 bases and J by 0 bases, and 10 bases separated the two germline ends. Per germline, CDR1 SGHDT and CDR2 YYEEEE.

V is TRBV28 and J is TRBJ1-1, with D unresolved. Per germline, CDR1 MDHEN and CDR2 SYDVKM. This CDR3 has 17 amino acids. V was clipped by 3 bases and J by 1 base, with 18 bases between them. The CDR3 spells CASSFQTGGPTNTEAFF. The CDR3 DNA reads TGTGCCAGCAGTTTTCAAACCGGAGGGCCGACGAACACTGAAGCTTTCTTT. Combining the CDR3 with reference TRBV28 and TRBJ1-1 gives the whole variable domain DVKVTQSSRYLVKRTGEKVFLECVQDMDHENMFWYRQDPGLGLRLIYFSYDVKMKEKGDIPEGYSVSREKKERFSLILESASTNQTSMYLCASSFQTGGPTNTEAFFGQGTRLTVV.

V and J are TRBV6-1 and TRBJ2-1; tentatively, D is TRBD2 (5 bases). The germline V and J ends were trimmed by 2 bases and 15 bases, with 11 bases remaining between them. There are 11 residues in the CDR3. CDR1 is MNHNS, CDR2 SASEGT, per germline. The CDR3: CASSETGIGFF. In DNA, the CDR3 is TGTGCCAGCAGTGAAACCGGGATTGGGTTCTTC.

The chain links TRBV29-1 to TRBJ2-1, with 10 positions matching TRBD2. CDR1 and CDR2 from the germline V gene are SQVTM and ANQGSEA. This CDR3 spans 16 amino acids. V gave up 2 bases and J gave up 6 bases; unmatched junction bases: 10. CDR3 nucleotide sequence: TGCAGCGTTGAACGGTTCGGGCTAGCGGGAGTCAATGAGCAGTTCTTC. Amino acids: CSVERFGLAGVNEQFF.

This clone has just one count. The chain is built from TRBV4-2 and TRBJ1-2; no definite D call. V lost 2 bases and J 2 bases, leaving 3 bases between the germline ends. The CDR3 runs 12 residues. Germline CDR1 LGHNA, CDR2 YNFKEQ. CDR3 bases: TGTGCCAGCAGCCAAAGGAACTATGGCTACACCTTC. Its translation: CASSQRNYGYTF.

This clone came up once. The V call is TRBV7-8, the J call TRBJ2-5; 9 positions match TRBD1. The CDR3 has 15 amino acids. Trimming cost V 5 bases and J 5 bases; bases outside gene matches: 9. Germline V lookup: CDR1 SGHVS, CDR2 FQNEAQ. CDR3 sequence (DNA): TGTGCCAGCAGCCCCCGGGACAGGGTGGTGGAGACCCAGTACTTC. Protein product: CASSPRDRVVETQYF.

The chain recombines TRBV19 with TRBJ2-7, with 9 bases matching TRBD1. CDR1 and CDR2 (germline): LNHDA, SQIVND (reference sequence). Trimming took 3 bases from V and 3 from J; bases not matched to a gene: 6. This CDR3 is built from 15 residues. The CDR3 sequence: CASSMGDRVVYEQYF. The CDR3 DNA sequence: TGTGCCAGTAGTATGGGGGACAGGGTAGTCTACGAGCAGTACTTC.

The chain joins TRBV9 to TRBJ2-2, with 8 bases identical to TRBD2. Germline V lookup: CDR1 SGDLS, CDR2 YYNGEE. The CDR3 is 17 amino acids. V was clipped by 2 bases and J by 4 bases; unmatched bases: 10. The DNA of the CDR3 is TGTGCCAGCAGCGTGATCTCGGGACTAGGGTCCACCGGGGAGCTGTTTTTT. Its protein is CASSVISGLGSTGELFF. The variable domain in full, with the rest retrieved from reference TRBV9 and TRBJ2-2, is DSGVTQTPKHLITATGQRVTLRCSPRSGDLSVYWYQQSLDQGLQFLIQYYNGEERAKGNILERFSAQQFPDLHSELNLSSLELGDSALYFCASSVISGLGSTGELFFGEGSRLTVL.

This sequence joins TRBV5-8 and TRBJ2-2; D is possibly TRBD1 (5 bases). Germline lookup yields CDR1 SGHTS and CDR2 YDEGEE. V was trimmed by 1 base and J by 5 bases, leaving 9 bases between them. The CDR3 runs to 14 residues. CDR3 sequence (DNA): TGTGCCAGCAGCTTGTTGGCAGGGACCGGGGAGCTGTTTTTT. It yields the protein CASSLLAGTGELFF. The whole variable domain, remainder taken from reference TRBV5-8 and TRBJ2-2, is EAGVTQSPTHLIKTRGQQATLRCSPISGHTSVYWYQQALGLGLQFLLWYDEGEERNRGNFPPRFSGRQFPNYSSELNVNALELEDSALYLCASSLLAGTGELFFGEGSRLTVL.

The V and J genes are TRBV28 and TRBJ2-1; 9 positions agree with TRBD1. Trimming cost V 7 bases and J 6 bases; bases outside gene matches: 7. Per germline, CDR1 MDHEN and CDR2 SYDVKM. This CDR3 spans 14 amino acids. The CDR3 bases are TGTGCCAGCACGTGGGACAGGGAAGGCAATGAGCAGTTCTTC. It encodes CASTWDREGNEQFF.

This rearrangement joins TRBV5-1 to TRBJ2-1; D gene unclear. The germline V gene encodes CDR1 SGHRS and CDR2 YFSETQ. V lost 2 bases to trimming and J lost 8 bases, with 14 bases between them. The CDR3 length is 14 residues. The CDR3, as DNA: TGCGCCAGCAGCTTTGCGAGAATCCCTGATGAGCAGTTCTTC. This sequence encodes CASSFARIPDEQFF.

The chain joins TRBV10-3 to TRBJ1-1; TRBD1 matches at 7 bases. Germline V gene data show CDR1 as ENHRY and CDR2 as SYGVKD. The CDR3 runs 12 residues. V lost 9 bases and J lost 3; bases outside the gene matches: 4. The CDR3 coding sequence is TGTGCCATGAGAGGACAGGACACTGAAGCTTTCTTT. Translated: CAMRGQDTEAFF.

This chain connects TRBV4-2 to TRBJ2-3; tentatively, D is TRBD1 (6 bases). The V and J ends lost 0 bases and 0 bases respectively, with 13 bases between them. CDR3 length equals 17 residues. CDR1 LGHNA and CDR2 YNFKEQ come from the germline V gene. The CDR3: CASSQEGYRASTDTQYF. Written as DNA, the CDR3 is TGTGCCAGCAGCCAAGAGGGGTACAGGGCTAGCACAGATACGCAGTATTTT.